The clone carrying this T cell receptor (beta chain) occurred once. These data come from a study of cytotoxic CD8 clonotypes in ibrutinib-treated CLL. Deep sequencing aimed at 1 in 200,000 to 1 in 1 million T cells' resolution. Profiling relied on immunoSEQ multiplex PCR, and the TCRdb table lists in-frame clones only, not all of them. The table records around 200,000 clones, 79% of them present only once. The sequencing used PBMCs, collected after 12 months of ibrutinib treatment. This TCR derives from a human donor with chronic lymphocytic leukemia.

CDR3 sequence reads: CASSPRDRTNEKLFF. The CDR3 DNA follows: TGTGCCAGCAGCCCCCGGGACAGAACTAATGAAAAACTGTTTTTT. This chain links TRBV2 with TRBJ1-4; 7 nucleotides line up with TRBD1. This CDR3 has 15 residues. V lost 6 bases, J lost 1 base, and 5 bases stayed unmatched. Germline V gives CDR1 SNHLY, CDR2 FYNNEI.